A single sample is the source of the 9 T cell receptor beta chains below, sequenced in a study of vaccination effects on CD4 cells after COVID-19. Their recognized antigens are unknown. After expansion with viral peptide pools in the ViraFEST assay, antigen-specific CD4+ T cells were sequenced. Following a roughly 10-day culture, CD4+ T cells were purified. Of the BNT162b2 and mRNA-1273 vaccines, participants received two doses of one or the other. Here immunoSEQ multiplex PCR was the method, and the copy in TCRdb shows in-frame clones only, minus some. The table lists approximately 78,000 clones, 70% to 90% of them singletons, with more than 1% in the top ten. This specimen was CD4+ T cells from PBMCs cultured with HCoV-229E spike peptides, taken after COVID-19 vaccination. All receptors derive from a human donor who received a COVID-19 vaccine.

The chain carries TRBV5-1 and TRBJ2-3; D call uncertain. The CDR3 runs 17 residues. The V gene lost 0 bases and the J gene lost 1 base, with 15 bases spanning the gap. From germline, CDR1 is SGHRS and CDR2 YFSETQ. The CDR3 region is CASSLGRFTDGTDTQYF. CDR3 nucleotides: TGCGCCAGCAGCTTGGGCAGGTTTACAGATGGCACAGATACGCAGTATTTT.

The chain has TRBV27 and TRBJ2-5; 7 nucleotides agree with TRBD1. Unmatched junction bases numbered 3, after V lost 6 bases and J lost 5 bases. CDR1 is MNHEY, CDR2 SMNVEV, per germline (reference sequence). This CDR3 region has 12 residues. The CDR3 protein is CASRGGAETQYF. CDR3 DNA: TGTGCCAGCAGAGGGGGCGCGGAGACCCAGTACTTC.

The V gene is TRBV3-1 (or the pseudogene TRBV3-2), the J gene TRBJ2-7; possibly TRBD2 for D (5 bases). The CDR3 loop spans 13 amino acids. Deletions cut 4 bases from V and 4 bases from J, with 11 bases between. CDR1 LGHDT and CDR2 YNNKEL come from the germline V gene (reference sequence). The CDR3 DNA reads TGTGCCAGCAGCCGGCAGCGGCGTTACGAGCAGTACGTC. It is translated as CASSRQRRYEQYV.

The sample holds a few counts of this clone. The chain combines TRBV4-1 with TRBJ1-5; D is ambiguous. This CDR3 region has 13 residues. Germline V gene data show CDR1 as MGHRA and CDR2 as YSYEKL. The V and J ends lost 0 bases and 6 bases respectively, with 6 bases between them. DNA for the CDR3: TGCGCCAGCAGCCAAGATGCAGGTCAGCCCCAGCATTTT. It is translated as CASSQDAGQPQHF.

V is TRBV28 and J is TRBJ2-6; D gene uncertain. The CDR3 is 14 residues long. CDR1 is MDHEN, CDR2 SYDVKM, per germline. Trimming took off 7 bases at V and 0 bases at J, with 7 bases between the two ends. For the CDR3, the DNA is TGTGCCAGCAACTCGGACTCTGGGGCCAACGTCCTGACTTTC. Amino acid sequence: CASNSDSGANVLTF.

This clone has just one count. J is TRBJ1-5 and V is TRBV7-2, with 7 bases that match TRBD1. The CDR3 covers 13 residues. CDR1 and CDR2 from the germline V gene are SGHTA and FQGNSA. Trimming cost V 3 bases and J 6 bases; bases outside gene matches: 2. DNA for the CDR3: TGTGCCAGCAGCTTCACAGGGGTTCAGCCCCAGCATTTT. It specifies CASSFTGVQPQHF.

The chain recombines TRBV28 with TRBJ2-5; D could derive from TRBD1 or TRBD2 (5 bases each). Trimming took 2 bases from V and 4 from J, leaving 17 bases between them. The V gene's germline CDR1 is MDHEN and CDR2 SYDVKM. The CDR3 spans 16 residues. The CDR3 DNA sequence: TGTGCCAGCAGTTTAGGCCGCCGGGGCCACACAGAGACCCAGTACTTC. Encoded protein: CASSLGRRGHTETQYF.

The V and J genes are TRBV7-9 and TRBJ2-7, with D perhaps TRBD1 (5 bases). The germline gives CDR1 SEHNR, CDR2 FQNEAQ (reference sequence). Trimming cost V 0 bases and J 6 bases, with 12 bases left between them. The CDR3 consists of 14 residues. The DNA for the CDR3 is TGTGCCAGCAGCTTAGCAGGGGCCCCCGGCGAGCAGTACGTC. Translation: CASSLAGAPGEQYV.

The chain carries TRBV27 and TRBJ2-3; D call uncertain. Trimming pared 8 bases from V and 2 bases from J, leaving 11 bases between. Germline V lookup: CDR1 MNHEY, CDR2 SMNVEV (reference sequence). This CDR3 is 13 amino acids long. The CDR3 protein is CASALRSTDTQYF. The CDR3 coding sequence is TGTGCCAGCGCCCTCCGTTCCACAGATACGCAGTATTTT.